This T cell receptor beta chain was recovered during a study of cytomegalovirus exposure and HLA in healthy donors. Germline values: CDR1 MDHEN, CDR2 SYDVKM. The CDR3 has 15 amino acids. The V segment lost 3 bases and the J segment 3 bases; nucleotides outside the gene matches: 5. Both 60 Vbeta primers and 13 Jbeta primers went into the PCR. Method: immunoSEQ multiplex PCR; TCRdb's copy keeps in-frame clones and lacks some. The repertoire has around 99,000 clones, around 77% of them found once; the top ten carry about 2.5%. The rearrangement joins TRBV28 to TRBJ2-1; 7 nucleotides align to TRBD1. The clonotype was recovered from a young man in good health and CMV-seronegative. Specimen: PBMCs. The CDR3 reads CASSLWGQLYNEQFF. The CDR3 DNA sequence: TGTGCCAGCAGTTTGTGGGGACAGCTCTACAATGAGCAGTTCTTC.